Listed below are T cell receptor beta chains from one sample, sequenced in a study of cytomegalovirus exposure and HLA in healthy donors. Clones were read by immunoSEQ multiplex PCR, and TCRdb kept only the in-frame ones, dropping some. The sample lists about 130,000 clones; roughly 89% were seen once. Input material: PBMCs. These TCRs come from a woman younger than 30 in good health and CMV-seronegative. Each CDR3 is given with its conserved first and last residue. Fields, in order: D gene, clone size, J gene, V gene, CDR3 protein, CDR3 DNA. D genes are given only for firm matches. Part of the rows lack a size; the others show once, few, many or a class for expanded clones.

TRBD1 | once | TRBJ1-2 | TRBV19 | CASSSSPTGTISVNYGYTF | TGTGCCAGTTCCAGCTCCCCGACAGGGACCATTAGTGTGAACTATGGCTACACCTTC
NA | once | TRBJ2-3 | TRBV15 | CATSRDRGASTDTQYF | TGTGCCACCAGCAGAGATCGGGGGGCGAGCACAGATACGCAGTATTTT
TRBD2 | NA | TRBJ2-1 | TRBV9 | CASSGRLAGQRSSYNEQFF | TGTGCCAGCAGCGGAAGACTAGCGGGACAACGGAGCTCCTACAATGAGCAGTTCTTC
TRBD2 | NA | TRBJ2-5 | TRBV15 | CATSQSLGAGGGSETQYF | TGTGCCACCAGTCAGAGTCTAGGAGCGGGAGGCGGGAGTGAGACCCAGTACTTC
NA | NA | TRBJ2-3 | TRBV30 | CAWSITGRGSTDTQYF | TGTGCCTGGAGTATAACTGGGCGGGGTAGCACAGATACGCAGTATTTT
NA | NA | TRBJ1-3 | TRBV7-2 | CASSLSSGNTIYF | TGTGCCAGCAGCCTCAGCTCTGGAAACACCATATATTTT
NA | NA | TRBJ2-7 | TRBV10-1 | CASSETGTYEQYF | TGCGCCAGCAGTGAGACAGGGACCTACGAGCAGTACTTC
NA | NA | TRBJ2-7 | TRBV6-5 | CASSPDSTYEQYF | TGTGCCAGCAGTCCTGACAGCACCTACGAGCAGTACTTC
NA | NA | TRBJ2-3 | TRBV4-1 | CASSQEREPTDTQYF | TGCGCCAGCAGCCAAGAGCGGGAACCCACAGATACGCAGTATTTT
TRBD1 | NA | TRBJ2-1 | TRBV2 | CASSPPGTGYEQFF | TGTGCCAGCAGTCCACCCGGGACAGGATATGAGCAGTTCTTC
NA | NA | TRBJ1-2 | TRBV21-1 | CASTRNYGYTF | TGTGCCAGCACCAGGAACTATGGCTACACCTTC
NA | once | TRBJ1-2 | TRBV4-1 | CASSQPRSGGDYGYTF | TGCGCCAGCAGCCAACCGAGGAGCGGGGGGGACTATGGCTACACCTTC
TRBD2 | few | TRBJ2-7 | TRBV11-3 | CASSLERAGGQSTYEQYF | TGTGCCAGCAGCTTAGAAAGAGCGGGAGGGCAGTCAACCTACGAGCAGTACTTC